This T cell receptor (beta chain) was sequenced in a study of cytotoxic CD8 clonotypes in ibrutinib-treated CLL. The study, taken as a whole, reports: Under therapy, public clonotypes either contracted or stayed stable, and they were uncommon. Clonality climbed at ibrutinib response, then dropped toward baseline at progression. Sampling schedules were unmatched across sustained-remission and progressing patients.

TCRdb's copy holds only in-frame clones and misses some; the assay was immunoSEQ multiplex PCR. The table has around 30,000 clones, around 57% seen once; the top ten hold 13% to 15%. This clone has just a few counts. Its specificity is unknown. Library input was 1.5 to 2 micrograms of DNA from cryopreserved PBMCs. The input for sequencing was PBMCs, taken before ibrutinib treatment. The receptor was isolated from a human donor with chronic lymphocytic leukemia.

The chain's CDR3 is CASSYGQGARYGYTF. In nucleotides, the CDR3 is TGCGCCAGCAGCTACGGACAGGGGGCTCGGTATGGCTACACCTTC. The chain links TRBV5-1 to TRBJ1-2, with TRBD1 identical over 11 bases. Per the germline V gene, CDR1 is SGHRS and CDR2 is YFSETQ. The CDR3 spans 15 residues. After removal of 3 bases from V and 5 bases from J, the junction contained 6 bases not matched to a gene. Together with reference TRBV5-1 and TRBJ1-2, the CDR3 gives the full variable domain: KAGVTQTPRYLIKTRGQQVTLSCSPISGHRSVSWYQQTPGQGLQFLFEYFSETQRNKGNFPGRFSGRQFSNSRSEMNVSTLELGDSALYLCASSYGQGARYGYTFGSGTRLTVV.